The text below deals with one T cell receptor beta chain. Its recognized antigen is unknown. An end of the junction differs from the germline gene, which may be a read error. The CDR3 has 10 amino acids, counting the end cysteine and phenylalanine. Of the read, only the CDR3 DNA is kept; its 30 bases are in frame from base 1. The sample originates from a study of EBV T-cell therapy then PD-1 blockade in nasopharyngeal carcinoma (dated by TCRdb to about 2021). This specimen's treatment or condition label, per the study, means: AdE1-LMPpoly-expanded autologous EBV-specific T-cell therapy followed by anti-PD-1 nivolumab. The Qiagen DNeasy Kit was used to extract genomic DNA from the sorted cells. Deep sequencing of the TCR beta chain was done on the immunoSEQ platform. The published analysis was carried out like this. Repertoire data analysis was performed with the immunoSEQ Analyzer software. TCRdb took this table from immuneACCESS and kept in-frame rearrangements with V and J called. Such tables lack part of the clones; where checked against another copy, unresolved V genes explain under half of the gap, and the rest is unexplained. V, J and clone size were drawn from that table, and D and trimming were deduced from the DNA. This sample comprises roughly 21,000 clones, 84% of them detected only once. The top ten hold around 28% of the sample.

This TCR was sampled from a man aged 35 to 55 with nasopharyngeal carcinoma. The chain joins TRBV6-7 to TRBJ1-4, with no reliable assignment of the D segment. Being an ORF, TRBV6-7 has a function that is uncertain. Material: CD8+ T cells from blood, obtained between days 55 and 70 from a patient whose treatment included autologous EBV-specific T cells and nivolumab. The DNA sequence follows: TGTGCCAGCAGTTTAAGGCTAGGCCCTTTT. The translation is CASSLRLGPF.